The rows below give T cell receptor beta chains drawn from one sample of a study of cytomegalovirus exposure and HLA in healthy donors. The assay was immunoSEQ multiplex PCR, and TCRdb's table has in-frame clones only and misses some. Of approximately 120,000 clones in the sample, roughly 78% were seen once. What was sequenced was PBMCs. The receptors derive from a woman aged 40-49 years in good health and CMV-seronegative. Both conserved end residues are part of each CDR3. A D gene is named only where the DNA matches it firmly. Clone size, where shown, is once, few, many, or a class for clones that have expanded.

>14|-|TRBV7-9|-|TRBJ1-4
CASSRAGEGEKLFF
TGTGCCAGCAGCCGGGCAGGGGAGGGTGAAAAACTGTTTTTT
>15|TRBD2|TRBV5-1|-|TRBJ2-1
CASSLVSSGNNEQFF
TGCGCCAGCAGCTTGGTCTCTAGCGGGAACAATGAGCAGTTCTTC
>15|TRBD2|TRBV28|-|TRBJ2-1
CASSPTSGGYNEQFF
TGTGCCAGCAGCCCTACTAGCGGAGGCTACAATGAGCAGTTCTTC
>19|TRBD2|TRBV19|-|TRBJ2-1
CASSIDGLAGGFSYNEQFF
TGTGCCAGTAGTATTGACGGACTAGCGGGAGGGTTCTCCTACAATGAGCAGTTCTTC
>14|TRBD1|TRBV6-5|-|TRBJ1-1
CASKTGLGSTEAFF
TGTGCCAGCAAGACAGGGTTGGGAAGCACTGAAGCTTTCTTT
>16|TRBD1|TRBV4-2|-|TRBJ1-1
CASSQGYNPGQGMAFF
TGTGCCAGCAGCCAAGGATATAATCCGGGACAGGGGATGGCTTTCTTT
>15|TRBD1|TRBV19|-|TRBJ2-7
CASSAPGTGHYEQYF
TGTGCCAGTAGTGCCCCCGGGACAGGACACTACGAGCAGTACTTC
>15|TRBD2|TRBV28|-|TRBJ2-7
CASSALGLADYEQYF
TGTGCCAGCAGTGCCCTGGGACTAGCGGACTACGAGCAGTACTTC
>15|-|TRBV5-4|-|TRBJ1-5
CASSVQGLGNQPQHF
TGTGCCAGCAGCGTGCAGGGGTTGGGCAATCAGCCCCAGCATTTT
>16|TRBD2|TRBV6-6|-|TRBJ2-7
CASRRSTSGSSYEQYF
TGTGCCAGCAGACGGTCGACTAGCGGTAGCTCCTACGAGCAGTACTTC
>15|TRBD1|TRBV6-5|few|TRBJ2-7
CASRVSGTGAYEQYF
TGTGCCAGCAGAGTTTCCGGGACAGGGGCCTACGAGCAGTACTTC
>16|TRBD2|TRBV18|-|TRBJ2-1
CASSSNGLAGYNEQFF
TGTGCCAGCTCATCAAACGGACTAGCAGGGTACAATGAGCAGTTCTTC
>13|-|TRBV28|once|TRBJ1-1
CASSLHMNTEAFF
TGTGCCAGCAGTTTACACATGAACACTGAAGCTTTCTTT
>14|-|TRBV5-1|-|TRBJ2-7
CASRSRGRSYEQYF
TGCGCCAGCAGGTCGCGGGGGCGATCCTACGAGCAGTACTTC
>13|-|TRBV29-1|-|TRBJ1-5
CSVVQDGNQPQHF
TGCAGCGTTGTTCAGGATGGCAATCAGCCCCAGCATTTT
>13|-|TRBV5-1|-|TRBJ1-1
CASSSTGNTEAFF
TGCGCCAGCAGCTCAACAGGGAACACTGAAGCTTTCTTT
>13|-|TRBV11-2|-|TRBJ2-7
CASSLGQTYEQYF
TGTGCCAGCAGCCTTGGACAGACTTACGAGCAGTACTTC
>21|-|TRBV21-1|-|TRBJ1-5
CASSKVEPTSGTNCCGQPQHF
TGTGCCAGCAGCAAAGTAGAGCCCACAAGCGGGACAAATTGTTGCGGTCAGCCCCAGCATTTT
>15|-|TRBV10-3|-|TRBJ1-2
CAISESRWDFGGYTF
TGTGCCATCAGTGAGTCGCGGTGGGACTTCGGTGGCTACACCTTC
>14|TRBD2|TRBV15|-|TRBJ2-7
CATSRDLLAFVQYF
TGTGCCACCAGCAGAGATCTACTAGCGTTCGTTCAGTACTTC
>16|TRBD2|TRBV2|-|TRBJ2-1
CASNPGGTNFPNEQFF
TGTGCCAGCAACCCGGGGGGGACCAATTTTCCCAATGAGCAGTTCTTC
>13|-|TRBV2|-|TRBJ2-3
CASSDEAGDTQYF
TGTGCCAGCAGTGACGAAGCCGGTGATACGCAGTATTTT
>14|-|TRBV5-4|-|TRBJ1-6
CASSLGQVNSPLHF
TGTGCCAGCAGCTTGGGGCAGGTTAATTCACCCCTCCACTTT
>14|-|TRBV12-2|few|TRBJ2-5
CASRLPPGPETQYF
TGTGCAAGTCGCCTACCCCCAGGGCCAGAGACCCAGTACTTC
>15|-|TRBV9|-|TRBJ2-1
CASSVASGYYNEQFF
TGTGCCAGCAGCGTAGCCAGCGGCTACTACAATGAGCAGTTCTTC
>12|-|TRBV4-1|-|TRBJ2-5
CASSLAGGRRYF
TGCGCCAGCAGCCTTGCTGGCGGAAGACGGTACTTC
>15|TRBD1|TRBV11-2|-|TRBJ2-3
CASSPGTGAHRVKYF
TGTGCCAGCAGCCCCGGGACAGGGGCCCACCGTGTGAAGTATTTT
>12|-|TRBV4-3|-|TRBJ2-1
CASSQDGAEQFF
TGCGCCAGCAGCCAAGATGGGGCTGAGCAGTTCTTC
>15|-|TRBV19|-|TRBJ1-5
CASSIREGSNQPQHF
TGTGCCAGTAGTATAAGGGAGGGGAGCAATCAGCCCCAGCATTTT
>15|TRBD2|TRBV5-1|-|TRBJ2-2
CASSWERGAGGELFF
TGCGCCAGCAGCTGGGAGCGGGGCGCCGGCGGGGAGCTGTTTTTT
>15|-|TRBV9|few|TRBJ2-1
CASSAGLGDNNEQFF
TGTGCCAGCAGCGCGGGACTTGGCGACAACAATGAGCAGTTCTTC
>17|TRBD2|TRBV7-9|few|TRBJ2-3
CASSLRPRTSGTDTQYF
TGTGCCAGCAGCTTACGACCTCGGACTAGCGGAACAGATACGCAGTATTTT
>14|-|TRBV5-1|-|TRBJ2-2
CASSIRGTTGELFF
TGCGCCAGCAGCATCCGGGGGACCACCGGGGAGCTGTTTTTT
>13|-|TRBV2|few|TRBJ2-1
CASTLDLGNEQFF
TGTGCCAGCACGCTAGACTTAGGCAATGAGCAGTTCTTC
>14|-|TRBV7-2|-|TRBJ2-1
CASSFVAEYNEQFF
TGTGCCAGCAGCTTTGTAGCCGAATACAATGAGCAGTTCTTC
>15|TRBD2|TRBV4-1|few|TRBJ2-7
CASSQALLAGYEQYF
TGCGCCAGCAGCCAAGCTCTCCTAGCGGGGTACGAGCAGTACTTC
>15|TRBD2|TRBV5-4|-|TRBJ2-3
CASSPGLLITDTQYF
TGTGCCAGCAGCCCGGGACTACTAATCACAGATACGCAGTATTTT
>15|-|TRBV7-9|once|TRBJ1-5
CASSSGLVSNQPQHF
TGTGCCAGCAGCTCAGGATTGGTTAGCAATCAGCCCCAGCATTTT